These 20 T cell receptor beta chains came from one sample sequenced in a study of CD8+ T cells in alopecia areata. RNA, once extracted, was reverse transcribed into cDNA for use as the sequencing template. Measured with immunoSEQ multiplex PCR; TCRdb has only the in-frame clones, and not every one. The sample shows approximately 180,000 clones, 50% to 60% of them seen only once. The material sequenced was CD4+ T cells sorted from blood, taken at week 0. These receptors were taken from a human donor with alopecia areata.

The chain employs TRBV6-5 and TRBJ1-2; a possible D gene is TRBD1 (5 bases). The CDR3 loop spans 13 amino acids. The V gene lost 8 bases and the J gene lost 2 bases, with 12 bases spanning the gap. CDR1 and CDR2 (germline): MNHEY, SVGAGI. The CDR3 DNA sequence: TGTGCCAGCGGTGGACGGGGGAACTATGGCTACACCTTC. This encodes CASGGRGNYGYTF.

This clone appeared a few times. The J gene is TRBJ2-3, the V gene TRBV10-3; TRBD2 matches 8 bases. Looked up from germline, CDR1 is ENHRY and CDR2 is SYGVKD. Trimming cost V 4 bases and J 4 bases; bases outside gene matches: 16. The CDR3 is 18 amino acids. CDR3 protein: CAISGAFRERGLPDTQYF. The CDR3 bases are TGTGCCATCAGTGGGGCCTTCCGGGAGCGGGGGCTGCCAGATACGCAGTATTTT.

The chain joins TRBV15 to TRBJ2-2, with 8 positions matching TRBD1. This CDR3 is built from 15 residues. Germline V gives CDR1 LNHNV, CDR2 YYDKDF (reference sequence). V lost 3 bases and J lost 3; bases outside the gene matches: 3. The CDR3 nucleotides are TGTGCCACCAGCAGGAACAGGGGGGACACCGGGGAGCTGTTTTTT. This encodes CATSRNRGDTGELFF.

The V call is TRBV18, the J call TRBJ1-2; possibly TRBD1 for D (5 bases). Looked up from germline, CDR1 is KGHSH and CDR2 is LQKENI. Trimming left V 8 bases short and J 0 bases short, with 16 bases between. The CDR3 extends over 15 amino acids. The CDR3 DNA sequence: TGTGCCAGCCTGAGAGGGGCGACCGCTAACTATGGCTACACCTTC. Its protein product is CASLRGATANYGYTF.

The rearrangement uses TRBV29-1 and TRBJ1-2; D perhaps matches TRBD1 (5 bases). Germline lookup yields CDR1 SQVTM and CDR2 ANQGSEA. The V gene lost 5 bases and the J gene lost 3 bases, with 10 bases spanning the gap. The CDR3 has 12 residues. The CDR3 here is CSVSGTDYGYTF. DNA of the CDR3: TGCAGCGTTTCCGGGACTGACTATGGCTACACCTTC.

The V and J genes are TRBV30 and TRBJ1-6; TRBD1 matches at 7 bases. The germline V gene encodes CDR1 GTSNPN and CDR2 SVGIG (reference sequence). The length of the CDR3 is 12 residues. Trimming removed 6 bases from V and 10 bases from J; junction bases left unmatched: 6. CDR3 DNA: TGTGCCTGCGACAGGGCGAACTCACCCCTCCACTTT. Its protein product is CACDRANSPLHF.

The chain is built from TRBV6-5 and TRBJ1-6, with D unclear. Germline V gene lookup returns CDR1 MNHEY and CDR2 SVGAGI. V lost 2 bases, J lost 10 bases, and 15 bases lay in between. The CDR3 has 15 amino acids. CDR3 in amino acids: CASSYGTVRNSPLHF. The DNA of the CDR3 is TGTGCCAGCAGTTACGGCACCGTGCGTAACTCACCCCTCCACTTT.

The CDR3 reads CASGPQRTGELFF. As DNA, the CDR3 is TGTGCCAGTGGACCCCAGAGGACCGGGGAGCTGTTTTTT. V is TRBV2 and J is TRBJ2-2; D is unclear. The CDR3 is 13 residues long. Germline V gene data show CDR1 as SNHLY and CDR2 as FYNNEI. Trimming cost V 9 bases and J 5 bases, with 13 bases left between them.

The chain has TRBV27 and TRBJ1-6, with D maybe TRBD1 (6 bases). The CDR3 totals 15 residues. Deletions cut 5 bases from V and 6 bases from J, with 14 bases between. The germline V gene has CDR1 MNHEY and CDR2 SMNVEV (reference sequence). The CDR3 spells CASSTTGIGNSPLHF. The CDR3 region has the DNA TGTGCCAGCAGTACAACAGGGATCGGTAATTCACCCCTCCACTTT.

The chain combines TRBV27 with TRBJ2-5, with TRBD2 as a possible D gene (7 bases). The CDR3 has 11 amino acids. Germline assignment: CDR1 MNHEY and CDR2 SMNVEV (reference sequence). The ends were cut back, 9 bases at V and 5 bases at J, with 10 bases in the middle. The CDR3 sequence: CARKGGETQYF. As DNA, the CDR3 is TGTGCCAGGAAGGGGGGGGAGACCCAGTACTTC.

This clone appeared once. The CDR3 reads CSVTRGQGVVNTEAFF. CDR3 bases: TGCAGCGTTACGAGGGGGCAGGGGGTTGTGAACACTGAAGCTTTCTTT. The rearrangement uses TRBV29-1 and TRBJ1-1; 7 bases line up with TRBD1. The CDR3 is 16 residues long. Germline assignment: CDR1 SQVTM and CDR2 ANQGSEA. Trimming removed 5 bases from V and 0 bases from J; junction bases left unmatched: 12. The variable domain in full, with the rest retrieved from reference TRBV29-1 and TRBJ1-1, is SAVISQKPSRDICQRGTSLTIQCQVDSQVTMMFWYRQQPGQSLTLIATANQGSEATYESGFVIDKFPISRPNLTFSTLTVSNMSPEDSSIYLCSVTRGQGVVNTEAFFGQGTRLTVV.

The V call is TRBV29-1, the J call TRBJ2-5; perhaps TRBD1 as D (5 bases). The CDR3 covers 17 residues. V was trimmed by 0 bases and J by 5 bases, leaving 22 bases between them. Germline-derived CDR1 and CDR2 are SQVTM and ANQGSEA. For the CDR3, the DNA is TGCAGCGTTGAAGATCTTTGGACACTCAAGGGTGGGGAGACCCAGTACTTC. Translation gives CSVEDLWTLKGGETQYF.

This clone was recorded a few times. The V call is TRBV7-2, the J call TRBJ2-6; no clear D. This CDR3 has 15 amino acids. Trimming stripped 1 base from V and 0 bases from J, with 4 bases between. Per the germline V gene, CDR1 is SGHTA and CDR2 is FQGNSA. For the CDR3, the DNA is TGTGCCAGCAGCTTAGGGAGCTCTGGGGCCAACGTCCTGACTTTC. Its protein is CASSLGSSGANVLTF.

The gene calls are TRBV7-9 and TRBJ1-1; tentatively, D is TRBD1 (6 bases). The CDR3 length is 14 residues. The V end was cut by 1 base, the J end by 1 base, with 7 bases between. The germline V gene encodes CDR1 SEHNR and CDR2 FQNEAQ (reference sequence). The CDR3 is CASSLETGNTEAFF. The DNA of the CDR3 is TGTGCCAGCAGCTTAGAGACAGGGAACACTGAAGCTTTCTTT.

The chain carries TRBV7-2 and TRBJ2-1; 8 bases agree with TRBD1. CDR3 length equals 15 residues. Germline V gene data show CDR1 as SGHTA and CDR2 as FQGNSA. V lost 3 bases to trimming and J lost 6 bases; unmatched junction nucleotides: 7. The CDR3, as DNA: TGTGCCAGCAGCTTCGGACAGGGTAGCTTCAATGAGCAGTTCTTC. Translation gives CASSFGQGSFNEQFF.

The chain joins TRBV6-1 to TRBJ2-5, with TRBD2 matching 7 bases. This CDR3 has 13 residues. CDR1 and CDR2 (germline): MNHNS, SASEGT. Trimming removed 8 bases from V and 3 bases from J; junction bases left unmatched: 6. Here the CDR3 DNA reads TGTGCCAGCGAGGCGGGGGTAAAAGAGACCCAGTACTTC. Protein sequence: CASEAGVKETQYF.

The chain uses TRBV2 and TRBJ1-2, with D possibly matching TRBD1 (6 bases). CDR1 and CDR2 from the germline V gene are SNHLY and FYNNEI. This CDR3 region has 13 residues. V lost 4 bases to trimming and J lost 4 bases, with 10 bases between them. Here the CDR3 DNA reads TGTGCCAGCAGTGCACAGGGCCGCTATGGCTACACCTTC. It specifies CASSAQGRYGYTF.

The V gene is TRBV29-1, the J gene TRBJ2-3; a weak D match, TRBD2 (5 bases). Germline values: CDR1 SQVTM, CDR2 ANQGSEA. CDR3 length: 14 residues. Trimming pared 7 bases from V and 1 base from J, leaving 15 bases between. The CDR3 DNA is TGCAGCGCTGAGGACTCCCGGGGCACAGATACGCAGTATTTT. This encodes CSAEDSRGTDTQYF.

J is TRBJ1-2 and V is TRBV19; D is undetermined. Germline V gene data show CDR1 as LNHDA and CDR2 as SQIVND (reference sequence). The V and J ends lost 6 bases and 3 bases respectively, with 5 bases between them. The CDR3 totals 11 residues. The CDR3 region has the DNA TGTGCCAGTAGCTCATACTATGGCTACACCTTC. It encodes CASSSYYGYTF.

The rearrangement uses TRBV19 and TRBJ1-5, with D perhaps TRBD1 (5 bases). The CDR3 sequence is 16 residues long. Germline CDR1 and CDR2: LNHDA and SQIVND (reference sequence). V was shortened by 4 bases and J by 2 bases, with 15 bases between the two germline ends. This chain's CDR3 is CASSTGRNQGNQPQHF. The CDR3, as DNA: TGTGCCAGTAGTACGGGACGGAATCAGGGCAATCAGCCCCAGCATTTT.